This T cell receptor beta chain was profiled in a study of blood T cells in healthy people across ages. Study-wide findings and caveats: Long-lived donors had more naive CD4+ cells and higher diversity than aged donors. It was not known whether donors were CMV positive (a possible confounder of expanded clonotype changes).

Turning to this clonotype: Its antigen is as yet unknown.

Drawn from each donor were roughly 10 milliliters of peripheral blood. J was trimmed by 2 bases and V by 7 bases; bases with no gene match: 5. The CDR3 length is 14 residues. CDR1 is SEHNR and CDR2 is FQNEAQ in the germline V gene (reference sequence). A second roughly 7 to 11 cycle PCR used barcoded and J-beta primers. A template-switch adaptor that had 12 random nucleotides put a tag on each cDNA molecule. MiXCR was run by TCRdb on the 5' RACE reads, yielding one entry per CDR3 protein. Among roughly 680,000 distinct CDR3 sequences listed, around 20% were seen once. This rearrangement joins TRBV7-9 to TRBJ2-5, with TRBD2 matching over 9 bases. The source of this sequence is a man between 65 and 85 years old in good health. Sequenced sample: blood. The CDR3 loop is CASTQGLAQETQYF. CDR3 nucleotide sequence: TGTGCCAGCACCCAGGGACTAGCTCAAGAGACCCAGTACTTC.